This T cell receptor (beta chain) stems from a study of beta chain features in type 1 diabetes. Study findings and constraints: TCRB CDR3s from Type 1 diabetes patients were moderately but significantly shorter in all four CD4+ subsets.

The entirety of the isolated RNA underwent reverse transcription, so expressed TCRB transcripts were sequenced. Sequencing used immunoSEQ multiplex PCR; TCRdb keeps in-frame clones, though not all of them. The sample includes roughly 700,000 clones, around 15% of them seen just once. Markers CD45RO/CCR7/CD25/CD127/CD95/CD27 served to sort CD4+ naive, central memory, regulatory and stem cell-like memory cells. This clone was observed a handful of times. Its antigen is not known. The receptor's source is a young man with type 1 diabetes. Sequencing was done on a sample of naive CD4+ T cells from blood.

CDR3 in DNA: TGCGCCAGCAGCTTGGAGGTTGGGGGCACAACTAATGAAAAACTGTTTTTT. It is translated as CASSLEVGGTTNEKLFF. V gene TRBV5-1 combines with J gene TRBJ1-4; a weak D match, TRBD1 (6 bases). Germline V CDR1 and CDR2: SGHRS, YFSETQ. The CDR3 spans 17 residues. The ends were cut back, 0 bases at V and 0 bases at J, with 12 bases in the middle. The variable domain in full, completed from reference TRBV5-1 and TRBJ1-4, reads KAGVTQTPRYLIKTRGQQVTLSCSPISGHRSVSWYQQTPGQGLQFLFEYFSETQRNKGNFPGRFSGRQFSNSRSEMNVSTLELGDSALYLCASSLEVGGTTNEKLFFGSGTQLSVL.